The TCR beta chain under discussion was sequenced for a study of T-cell reconstitution after alpha-beta-depleted transplantation in children. The junction had 11 bases not matched to a gene; V was cut back by 6 bases and J by 4 bases. The CDR3 length is 15 residues. Germline V gene data show CDR1 as DFQATT and CDR2 as SNEGSKA (reference sequence). This clonotype was seen repeatedly, ten times or more. TCRbeta library construction was performed incorporating unique molecular identifiers. MiXCR, applied by TCRdb to the PCR reads, yields one record per CDR3 protein. This sample has 540,000 or so distinct CDR3 sequences, with about 21% found just once.

Sequenced here: PBMCs, mostly from graft donor cells, sampled 360 days after TCRalphabeta/CD19-depleted stem cell transplant. This TCR derives from a boy under two years old who had a stem cell transplant for acute myeloid leukemia, so the T cells may come from the graft donor. J is TRBJ2-2 and V is TRBV20-1, with 7 positions matching TRBD2. The CDR3 nucleotides are TGCAGTGCCCCAGGGCCAGCGGGGCTCACCGGGGAGCTGTTTTTT. Translation: CSAPGPAGLTGELFF.